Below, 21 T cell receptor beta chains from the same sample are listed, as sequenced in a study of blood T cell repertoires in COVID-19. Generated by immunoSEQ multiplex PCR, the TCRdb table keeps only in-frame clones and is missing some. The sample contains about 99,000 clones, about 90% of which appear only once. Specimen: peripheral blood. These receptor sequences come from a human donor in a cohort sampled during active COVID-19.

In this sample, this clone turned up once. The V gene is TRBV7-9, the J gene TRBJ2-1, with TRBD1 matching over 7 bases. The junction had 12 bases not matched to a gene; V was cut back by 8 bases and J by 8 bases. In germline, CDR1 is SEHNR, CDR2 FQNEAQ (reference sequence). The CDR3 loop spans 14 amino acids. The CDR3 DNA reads TGTGCCAGCTGGGAGACAGGGATAGGAGATGAGCAGTTCTTC. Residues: CASWETGIGDEQFF.

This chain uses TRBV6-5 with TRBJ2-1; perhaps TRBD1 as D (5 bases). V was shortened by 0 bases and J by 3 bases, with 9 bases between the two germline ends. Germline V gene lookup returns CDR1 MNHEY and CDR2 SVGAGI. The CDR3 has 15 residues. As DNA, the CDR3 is TGTGCCAGCAGTTACTCAGGGGAAAGCTACAATGAGCAGTTCTTC. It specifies CASSYSGESYNEQFF.

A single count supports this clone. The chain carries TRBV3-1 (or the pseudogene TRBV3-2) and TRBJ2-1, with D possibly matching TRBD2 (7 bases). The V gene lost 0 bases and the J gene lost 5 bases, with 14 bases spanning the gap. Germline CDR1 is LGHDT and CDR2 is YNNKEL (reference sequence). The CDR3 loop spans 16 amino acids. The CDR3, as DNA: TGTGCCAGCAGCCAAGATGCCGGGGGGCCGGACAATGAGCAGTTCTTC. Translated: CASSQDAGGPDNEQFF.

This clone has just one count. CDR3 loop: CASSLVSSTEAFF. The CDR3 nucleotides read TGTGCCAGCAGCTTGGTGAGTTCCACTGAAGCTTTCTTT. The chain joins TRBV5-4 to TRBJ1-1; D is uncertain. This CDR3 is 13 amino acids long. Germline CDR1 reads SGHNT; CDR2 reads YYREEE (reference sequence). Trimming pared 0 bases from V and 4 bases from J, leaving 7 bases between.

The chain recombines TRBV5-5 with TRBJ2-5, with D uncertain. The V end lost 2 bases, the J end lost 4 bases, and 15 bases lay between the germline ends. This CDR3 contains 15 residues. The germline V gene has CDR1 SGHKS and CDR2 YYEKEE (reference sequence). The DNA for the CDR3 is TGTGCCAGCAGCTTAGTGGCGCGGCTAGGAGAGACCCAGTACTTC. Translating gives CASSLVARLGETQYF.

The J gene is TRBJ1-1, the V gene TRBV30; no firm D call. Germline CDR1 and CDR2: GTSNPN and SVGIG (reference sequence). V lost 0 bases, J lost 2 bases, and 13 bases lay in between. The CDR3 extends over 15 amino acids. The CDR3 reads CAWSVLGWINTEAFF. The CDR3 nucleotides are TGTGCCTGGAGTGTACTCGGGTGGATTAACACTGAAGCTTTCTTT.

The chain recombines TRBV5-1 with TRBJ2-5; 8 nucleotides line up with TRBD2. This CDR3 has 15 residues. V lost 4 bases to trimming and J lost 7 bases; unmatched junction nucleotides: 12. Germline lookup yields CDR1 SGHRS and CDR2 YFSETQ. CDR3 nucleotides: TGCGCCAGCAGCCTGACTAGCGCTCAAGCTTTGACCCAGTACTTC. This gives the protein CASSLTSAQALTQYF.

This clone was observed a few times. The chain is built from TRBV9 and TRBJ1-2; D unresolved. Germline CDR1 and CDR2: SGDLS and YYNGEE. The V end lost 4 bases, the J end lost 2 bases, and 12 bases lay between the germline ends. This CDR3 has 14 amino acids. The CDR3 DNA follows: TGTGCCAGCAGCCCCGACATTCTCAACTATGGCTACACCTTC. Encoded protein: CASSPDILNYGYTF.

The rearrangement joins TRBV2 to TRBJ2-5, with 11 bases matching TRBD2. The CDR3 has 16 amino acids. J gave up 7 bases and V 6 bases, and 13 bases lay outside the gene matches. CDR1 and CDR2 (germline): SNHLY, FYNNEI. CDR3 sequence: CASRPTSGGSDGTQYF. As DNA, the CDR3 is TGTGCCAGCAGGCCTACTAGCGGGGGTTCTGATGGGACCCAGTACTTC. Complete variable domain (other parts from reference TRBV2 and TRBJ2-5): EPEVTQTPSHQVTQMGQEVILRCVPISNHLYFYWYRQILGQKVEFLVSFYNNEISEKSEIFDDQFSVERPDGSNFTLKIRSTKLEDSAMYFCASRPTSGGSDGTQYFGPGTRLLVL.

The CDR3 reads CASSSSGQSTDTQYF. CDR3 nucleotide sequence: TGCGCCAGCAGCTCTTCAGGACAGAGCACAGATACGCAGTATTTT. The V call is TRBV5-1, the J call TRBJ2-3, with D maybe TRBD1 (6 bases). The CDR3 sequence is 15 residues long. Per the germline V gene, CDR1 is SGHRS and CDR2 is YFSETQ. Trimming left V 3 bases short and J 0 bases short, with 11 bases between.

The CDR3, as DNA: TGTGCCAGCATACAGGGATTGGGAGCCAAAAACATTCAGTACTTC. Encoded protein: CASIQGLGAKNIQYF. The chain is built from TRBV2 and TRBJ2-4; D perhaps matches TRBD1 (6 bases). V was trimmed by 7 bases and J by 0 bases, leaving 13 bases between them. Looked up from germline, CDR1 is SNHLY and CDR2 is FYNNEI. This CDR3 comprises 15 residues.

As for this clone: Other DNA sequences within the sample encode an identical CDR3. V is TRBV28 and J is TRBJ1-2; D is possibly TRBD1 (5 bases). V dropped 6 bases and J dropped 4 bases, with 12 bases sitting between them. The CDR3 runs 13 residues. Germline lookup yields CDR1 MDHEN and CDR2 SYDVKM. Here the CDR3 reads CASSLGGSYGYTF. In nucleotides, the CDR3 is TGTGCCAGCAGCCTCGGGGGGTCCTATGGCTACACCTTC.

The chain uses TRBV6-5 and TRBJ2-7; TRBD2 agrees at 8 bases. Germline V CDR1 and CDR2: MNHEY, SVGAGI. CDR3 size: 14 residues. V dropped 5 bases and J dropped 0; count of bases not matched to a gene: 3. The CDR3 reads CASSTSGNSYEQYF. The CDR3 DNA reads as TGTGCCAGCAGTACTAGCGGAAACTCCTACGAGCAGTACTTC.

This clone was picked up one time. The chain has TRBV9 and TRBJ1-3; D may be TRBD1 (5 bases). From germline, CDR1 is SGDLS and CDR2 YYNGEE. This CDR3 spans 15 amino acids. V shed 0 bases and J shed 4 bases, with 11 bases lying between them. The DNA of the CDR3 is TGTGCCAGCAGCGTAGGGTCAGGGATAGGAAACACCATATATTTT. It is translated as CASSVGSGIGNTIYF. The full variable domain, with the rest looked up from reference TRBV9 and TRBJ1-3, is DSGVTQTPKHLITATGQRVTLRCSPRSGDLSVYWYQQSLDQGLQFLIQYYNGEERAKGNILERFSAQQFPDLHSELNLSSLELGDSALYFCASSVGSGIGNTIYFGEGSWLTVV.

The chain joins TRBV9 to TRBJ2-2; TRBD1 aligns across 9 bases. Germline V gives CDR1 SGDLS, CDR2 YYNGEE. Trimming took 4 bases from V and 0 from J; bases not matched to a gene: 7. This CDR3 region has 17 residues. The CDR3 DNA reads TGTGCCAGCAGCTCCAACAGACAGGGGGCGAACACCGGGGAGCTGTTTTTT. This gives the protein CASSSNRQGANTGELFF.

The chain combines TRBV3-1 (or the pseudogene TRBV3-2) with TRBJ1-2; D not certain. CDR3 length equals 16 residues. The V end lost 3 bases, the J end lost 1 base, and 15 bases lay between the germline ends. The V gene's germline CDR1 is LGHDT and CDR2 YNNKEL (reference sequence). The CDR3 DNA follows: TGTGCCAGCAGCCACCTAGGTGCCTTACTTAACTATGGCTACACCTTC. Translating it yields CASSHLGALLNYGYTF.

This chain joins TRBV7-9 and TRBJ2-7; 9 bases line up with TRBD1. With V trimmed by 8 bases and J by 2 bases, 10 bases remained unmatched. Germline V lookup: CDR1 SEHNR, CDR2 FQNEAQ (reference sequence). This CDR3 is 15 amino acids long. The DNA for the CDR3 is TGTGCCAGCGCGGCCGGGACAGGGTCGACCTACGAGCAGTACTTC. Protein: CASAAGTGSTYEQYF. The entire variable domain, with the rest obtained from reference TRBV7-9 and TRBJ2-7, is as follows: DTGVSQNPRHKITKRGQNVTFRCDPISEHNRLYWYRQTLGQGPEFLTYFQNEAQLEKSRLLSDRFSAERPKGSFSTLEIQRTEQGDSAMYLCASAAGTGSTYEQYFGPGTRLTVT.

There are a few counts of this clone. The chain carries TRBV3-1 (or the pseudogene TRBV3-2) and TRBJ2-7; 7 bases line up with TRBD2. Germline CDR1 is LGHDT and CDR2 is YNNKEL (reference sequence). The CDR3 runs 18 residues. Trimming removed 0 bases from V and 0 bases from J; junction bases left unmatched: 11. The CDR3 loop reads CASSQELSRGRGSYEQYF. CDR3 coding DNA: TGTGCCAGCAGCCAAGAGCTGTCTCGGGGGAGGGGCTCCTACGAGCAGTACTTC.

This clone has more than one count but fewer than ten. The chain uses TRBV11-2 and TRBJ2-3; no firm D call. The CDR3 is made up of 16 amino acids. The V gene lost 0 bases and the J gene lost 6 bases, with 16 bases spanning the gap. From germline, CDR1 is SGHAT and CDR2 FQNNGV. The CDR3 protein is CASSLDAGLVGDTQYF. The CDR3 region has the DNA TGTGCCAGCAGCTTAGACGCCGGCCTCGTCGGGGATACGCAGTATTTT.

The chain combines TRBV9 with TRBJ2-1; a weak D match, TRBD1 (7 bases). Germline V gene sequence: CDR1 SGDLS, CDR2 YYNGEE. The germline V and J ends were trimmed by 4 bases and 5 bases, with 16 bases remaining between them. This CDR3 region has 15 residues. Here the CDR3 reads CASSPEGGQNNEQFF. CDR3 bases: TGTGCCAGCAGCCCCGAGGGGGGACAGAACAATGAGCAGTTCTTC. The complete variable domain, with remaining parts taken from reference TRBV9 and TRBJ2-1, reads DSGVTQTPKHLITATGQRVTLRCSPRSGDLSVYWYQQSLDQGLQFLIQYYNGEERAKGNILERFSAQQFPDLHSELNLSSLELGDSALYFCASSPEGGQNNEQFFGPGTRLTVL.

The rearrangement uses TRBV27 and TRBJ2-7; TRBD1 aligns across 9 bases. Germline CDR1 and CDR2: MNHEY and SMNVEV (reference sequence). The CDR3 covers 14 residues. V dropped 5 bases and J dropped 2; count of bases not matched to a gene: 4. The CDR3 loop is CASSMTGGAYEQYF. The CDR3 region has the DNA TGTGCCAGCAGTATGACAGGGGGGGCCTACGAGCAGTACTTC.